Shown below are 30 T cell receptor beta chains from a single sample sequenced in a study of T cell responses to AZD1222 COVID-19 vaccine. Method: immunoSEQ multiplex PCR; TCRdb's copy keeps in-frame clones and lacks some. The sample consists of about 120,000 clones, roughly nine tenths of them appearing once. The sequenced sample was peripheral blood, obtained 28 days after the second AZD1222 dose. These receptors came from an adult who received the AZD1222 COVID-19 vaccine.

V gene TRBV10-3 combines with J gene TRBJ2-6; 12 bases line up with TRBD2. CDR3 length: 16 amino acids. Germline-derived CDR1 and CDR2 are ENHRY and SYGVKD. Trimming removed 8 bases from V and 2 bases from J; junction bases left unmatched: 4. The CDR3 loop is CAIGLAGGTGANVLTF. The CDR3 DNA follows: TGTGCCATCGGTCTAGCGGGGGGGACTGGGGCCAACGTCCTGACTTTC.

A note on this clone: Other DNA sequences in this sample translate to the same CDR3. This chain joins TRBV20-1 and TRBJ1-1; D gene uncertain. V lost 3 bases to trimming and J lost 7 bases, with 9 bases between them. Germline lookup yields CDR1 DFQATT and CDR2 SNEGSKA (reference sequence). CDR3 length equals 11 residues. Here the CDR3 reads CSASPGSEAFF. CDR3 DNA: TGCAGTGCTAGTCCTGGTAGTGAAGCTTTCTTT.

The J gene is TRBJ2-3, the V gene TRBV4-2; 9 bases are a match to TRBD2. Germline-derived CDR1 and CDR2 are LGHNA and YNFKEQ. The CDR3 is made up of 17 amino acids. The V gene end was trimmed by 3 bases and the J gene end by 8 bases; junction bases not matched to a gene: 15. CDR3 coding DNA: TGTGCCAGCAGCCACGAGGGGTCGCTAGCGGGGCCGGGTACGCAGTATTTT. Translating gives CASSHEGSLAGPGTQYF.

The V and J genes are TRBV5-6 and TRBJ2-5; no reliable D call. Looked up from germline, CDR1 is SGHDT and CDR2 is YYEEEE. Trimming took off 3 bases at V and 1 base at J, with 7 bases between the two ends. CDR3 length equals 13 residues. CDR3 nucleotides: TGTGCCAGCAGCTCACTATCCCAAGAGACCCAGTACTTC. Its translation is CASSSLSQETQYF. Variable domain in full (rest from reference TRBV5-6 and TRBJ2-5): DAGVTQSPTHLIKTRGQQVTLRCSPKSGHDTVSWYQQALGQGPQFIFQYYEEEERQRGNFPDRFSGHQFPNYSSELNVNALLLGDSALYLCASSSLSQETQYFGPGTRLLVL.

The chain is built from TRBV30 and TRBJ1-5, with 9 bases that match TRBD1. Germline trimming cut 3 bases from V and 6 bases from J; bases unmatched to any gene: 6. Germline CDR1 reads GTSNPN; CDR2 reads SVGIG (reference sequence). CDR3 length equals 14 residues. The chain's CDR3 is CAWRKGQGGQPQHF. CDR3 DNA sequence: TGTGCCTGGAGGAAGGGACAGGGAGGTCAGCCCCAGCATTTT.

The V gene is TRBV25-1, the J gene TRBJ2-1, with unresolved D. Per the germline V gene, CDR1 is MGHDK and CDR2 is SYGVNS. Trimming stripped 4 bases from V and 5 bases from J, with 12 bases between. The CDR3 totals 14 residues. CDR3 residues: CASSGMKSHNEQFF. In DNA form, the CDR3 reads TGTGCCAGCAGTGGAATGAAGTCCCACAATGAGCAGTTCTTC. The complete variable domain, with remaining parts taken from reference TRBV25-1 and TRBJ2-1, reads EADIYQTPRYLVIGTGKKITLECSQTMGHDKMYWYQQDPGMELHLIHYSYGVNSTEKGDLSSESTVSRIRTEHFPLTLESARPSHTSQYLCASSGMKSHNEQFFGPGTRLTVL.

V is TRBV3-1 (or the pseudogene TRBV3-2) and J is TRBJ2-2; D is uncertain. The CDR3 has 14 residues. V was cut by 1 base and J by 5 bases, with 8 bases left in between. Germline loops: CDR1 LGHDT, CDR2 YNNKEL (reference sequence). This CDR3 is CASSQATVTGELFF. The CDR3 coding sequence is TGTGCCAGCAGCCAAGCAACCGTGACCGGGGAGCTGTTTTTT.

The chain employs TRBV19 and TRBJ2-7; possibly TRBD2 for D (6 bases). This CDR3 region has 14 residues. V lost 3 bases and J lost 0, with 9 bases in between. CDR1 is LNHDA, CDR2 SQIVND, per germline (reference sequence). This chain's CDR3 is CASSIAGSSYEQYF. The CDR3 nucleotides read TGTGCCAGTAGTATCGCGGGGAGCTCCTACGAGCAGTACTTC.

The chain couples TRBV19 to TRBJ1-1; a weak D match, TRBD1 (6 bases). V was shortened by 3 bases and J by 4 bases, with 9 bases between the two germline ends. Germline V gene sequence: CDR1 LNHDA, CDR2 SQIVND (reference sequence). This CDR3 is 13 amino acids long. The DNA for the CDR3 is TGTGCCAGTAGTATCTGGGGGGCCACTGAAGCTTTCTTT. Protein sequence: CASSIWGATEAFF.

The chain uses TRBV28 and TRBJ2-7; 7 bases line up with TRBD2. The CDR3 totals 14 residues. Germline values: CDR1 MDHEN, CDR2 SYDVKM. The trim removed 3 bases at V and 6 bases at J, leaving 8 bases unmatched. CDR3 amino acids: CASSFMGGYAEQYF. The CDR3, as DNA: TGTGCCAGCAGTTTTATGGGGGGGTATGCCGAGCAGTACTTC.

The chain joins TRBV5-5 to TRBJ1-6; D unresolved. The CDR3 is made up of 17 amino acids. Between the trimmed V and J ends, which lost 0 bases and 2 bases, there was a span of 12 bases. CDR1 and CDR2 (germline): SGHKS, YYEKEE (reference sequence). The CDR3 region is CASSLADRVTYNSPLHF. CDR3 DNA sequence: TGTGCCAGCAGCTTGGCTGACCGGGTTACCTATAATTCACCCCTCCACTTT.

The chain recombines TRBV29-1 with TRBJ1-2; D uncertain. Trimming removed 6 bases from V and 2 bases from J, with 13 bases in between. This CDR3 spans 13 amino acids. Germline CDR1 is SQVTM and CDR2 is ANQGSEA. The CDR3 loop is CSVQKGRNYGYTF. DNA of the CDR3: TGCAGCGTCCAAAAGGGCAGAAACTATGGCTACACCTTC.

V usage is TRBV12-5 and J usage is TRBJ1-1; D is possibly TRBD1 (5 bases). V lost 0 bases to trimming and J lost 1 base, with 9 bases between them. CDR1 and CDR2 (germline): LGHNT, FRNRAP. The CDR3 consists of 15 residues. CDR3 protein: CASGLVLGGNTEAFF. As DNA, the CDR3 is TGTGCTAGTGGTTTGGTACTGGGGGGGAACACTGAAGCTTTCTTT.

V is TRBV4-3 and J is TRBJ1-1; 7 bases are shared with TRBD1. CDR1 and CDR2 from the germline V gene are LGHNA and YSLEER. With 4 bases clipped from V and 3 bases from J, the junction kept 2 bases outside the gene matches. The CDR3 contains 13 residues. The CDR3 DNA sequence: TGCGCCAGCAGCCCCGGACAGGACACTGAAGCTTTCTTT. This sequence encodes CASSPGQDTEAFF.

This chain joins TRBV6-6 and TRBJ1-2, with D perhaps matching TRBD1 (5 bases). Trimming stripped 2 bases from V and 1 base from J, with 11 bases between. CDR1 and CDR2 (germline): MNHNY, SVGAGI (reference sequence). The CDR3 extends over 15 amino acids. For the CDR3, the DNA is TGTGCCAGCAGTTACCTGGCAGGGAATAACTATGGCTACACCTTC. It codes for CASSYLAGNNYGYTF.

This rearrangement joins TRBV7-2 to TRBJ2-2; TRBD2 agrees at 9 bases. Per the germline V gene, CDR1 is SGHTA and CDR2 is FQGNSA. The CDR3 runs to 16 residues. Trimming removed 0 bases from V and 6 bases from J; junction bases left unmatched: 5. CDR3 loop: CASSLAERGAAGELFF. In DNA form, the CDR3 reads TGTGCCAGCAGCTTAGCAGAGCGGGGGGCGGCCGGGGAGCTGTTTTTT.

This clone occurred a few times. The chain links TRBV6-6 to TRBJ1-2, with TRBD1 as a possible D gene (6 bases). In germline, CDR1 is MNHNY, CDR2 SVGAGI (reference sequence). V shed 6 bases and J shed 5 bases, with 13 bases lying between them. This CDR3 is 13 amino acids long. CDR3 nucleotide sequence: TGTGCCAGCAGCCGCATAAGGGGGTATGGCTACACCTTC. Protein sequence: CASSRIRGYGYTF.

The CDR3 DNA is TGCGCCAGCAGCTTGGACCACAGGGGGACCAACACTGAAGCTTTCTTT. Translation gives CASSLDHRGTNTEAFF. V usage is TRBV5-1 and J usage is TRBJ1-1; TRBD1 matches at 8 bases. The germline V gene has CDR1 SGHRS and CDR2 YFSETQ. After removal of 0 bases from V and 2 bases from J, the junction contained 6 bases not matched to a gene. CDR3 length equals 16 residues.

The genes are TRBV6-5 and TRBJ1-3; perhaps TRBD1 as D (6 bases). The germline V gene encodes CDR1 MNHEY and CDR2 SVGAGI. V was cut by 2 bases and J by 0 bases, with 8 bases left in between. The CDR3 is 15 amino acids. The CDR3 region has the DNA TGTGCCAGCAGTTACGGGGGGCACTCTGGAAACACCATATATTTT. It codes for CASSYGGHSGNTIYF.

This clone is a singleton in its sample. The J gene is TRBJ1-1, the V gene TRBV7-6; D unclear. Per the germline V gene, CDR1 is SGHVS and CDR2 is FNYEAQ. V lost 1 base and J lost 1, with 10 bases in between. The CDR3 length is 15 residues. CDR3 protein: CASSLGTWGNTEAFF. The DNA for the CDR3 is TGTGCCAGCAGCTTAGGTACCTGGGGGAACACTGAAGCTTTCTTT.

The chain recombines TRBV5-1 with TRBJ1-2, with a tentative D call TRBD1 (5 bases). Germline V CDR1 and CDR2: SGHRS, YFSETQ. With 6 bases removed from V and 8 bases from J, the gap between germline ends came to 20 bases. The CDR3 runs 14 residues. CDR3 nucleotide sequence: TGCGCCAGCACAGATCCGGGGGACTTTGGGGGCTACACCTTC. Residues: CASTDPGDFGGYTF.

The chain combines TRBV19 with TRBJ2-7; D tentatively reads TRBD1 or TRBD2 (5 bases each). The CDR3 length is 14 residues. Germline V gene data show CDR1 as LNHDA and CDR2 as SQIVND (reference sequence). V was trimmed by 7 bases and J by 1 base, leaving 14 bases between them. CDR3 protein: CASTRDGWSYEQYF. In DNA, the CDR3 is TGTGCCAGTACCCGGGACGGTTGGTCCTACGAGCAGTACTTC.

The genes are TRBV4-2 and TRBJ2-6, with D unresolved. The V end was cut by 0 bases, the J end by 0 bases, with 6 bases between. CDR1 is LGHNA and CDR2 is YNFKEQ in the germline V gene. This CDR3 comprises 16 residues. This chain's CDR3 is CASSQEDGSGANVLTF. CDR3 DNA sequence: TGTGCCAGCAGCCAAGAGGACGGCTCTGGGGCCAACGTCCTGACTTTC.

V is TRBV7-9 and J is TRBJ1-4; D remains unclear. The V gene lost 5 bases and the J gene lost 6 bases, with 4 bases spanning the gap. CDR3 length equals 11 residues. CDR1 is SEHNR, CDR2 FQNEAQ, per germline (reference sequence). The CDR3 region has the DNA TGTGCCAGCAGCCCCTATGAAAAACTGTTTTTT. Protein sequence: CASSPYEKLFF.

In DNA form, the CDR3 reads TGTGCCACCAGCAAGGACAGGGGGCGGGAGACCCAGTACTTC. This codes for CATSKDRGRETQYF. The chain carries TRBV15 and TRBJ2-5, with TRBD1 matching over 11 bases. The CDR3 has 14 amino acids. The J segment lost 5 bases and the V segment lost 4 bases, leaving 3 bases of the junction unmatched. Germline V lookup: CDR1 LNHNV, CDR2 YYDKDF (reference sequence).

Notes on this clone: Other DNA sequences in this sample translate to the same CDR3. The rearrangement joins TRBV5-5 to TRBJ2-3; the D is unclear. The CDR3 length is 14 residues. The V end lost 4 bases, the J end lost 2 bases, and 11 bases lay between the germline ends. Germline values: CDR1 SGHKS, CDR2 YYEKEE (reference sequence). CDR3 loop: CASSPRALTDTQYF. The CDR3 DNA reads TGTGCCAGCAGCCCACGCGCCCTCACAGATACGCAGTATTTT.

The chain recombines TRBV7-9 with TRBJ1-5; D call uncertain. This CDR3 is 12 amino acids long. Germline CDR1 and CDR2: SEHNR and FQNEAQ (reference sequence). Trimming pared 6 bases from V and 1 base from J, leaving 4 bases between. The CDR3 DNA reads as TGTGCCAGCAGGTTAAGCAATCAGCCCCAGCATTTT. This encodes CASRLSNQPQHF.

This clone has only one observation. The V gene is TRBV9, the J gene TRBJ1-1; D is possibly TRBD1 (6 bases). The ends were cut back, 4 bases at V and 3 bases at J, with 16 bases in the middle. This CDR3 spans 15 amino acids. In germline, CDR1 is SGDLS, CDR2 YYNGEE. CDR3 sequence reads: CASSPQARGDTEAFF. CDR3 nucleotides: TGTGCCAGCAGCCCCCAGGCCAGGGGCGACACTGAAGCTTTCTTT.

J is TRBJ1-3 and V is TRBV6-5; maybe TRBD1 (5 bases). The CDR3 is made up of 16 amino acids. CDR1 and CDR2 from the germline V gene are MNHEY and SVGAGI. V lost 2 bases, J lost 0 bases, and 11 bases lay in between. The CDR3: CASSYGRDFSGNTIYF. CDR3 in DNA: TGTGCCAGCAGTTACGGCCGGGACTTCTCTGGAAACACCATATATTTT.

The chain has TRBV30 and TRBJ2-3; TRBD1 matches at 7 bases. Germline CDR1 and CDR2: GTSNPN and SVGIG (reference sequence). Trimming took 2 bases from V and 4 from J; bases not matched to a gene: 12. CDR3 length: 16 amino acids. The CDR3 reads CAWSIGQESGSDTQYF. CDR3 DNA: TGTGCCTGGAGTATCGGACAGGAATCGGGTTCAGATACGCAGTATTTT.